These T cell receptor beta chains were read from a single sample in a study of T-cell reconstitution after alpha-beta-depleted transplantation in children. One entry per CDR3 protein results from TCRdb running MiXCR on the PCR reads. The sample consists of 600,000 to 800,000 distinct CDR3 sequences, around 13% of them appearing once. Here the sequenced sample was PBMCs, taken before TCRalphabeta/CD19-depleted stem cell transplant. The origin of the receptors is a girl aged 2 to 10 with congenital amegakaryocytic thrombocytopenia, due to receive a stem cell transplant. CDR3s include the opening cysteine and the closing phenylalanine or tryptophan. A D gene is named only where the DNA matches it firmly. Some rows have no size entry. The others give once, few or many, or a class for an expanded clone.

>-|-|TRBV11-2|TRBJ2-7
TGTGCCAGCAGCCCTAGAGGGGGACTCGGCTCCTACGAGCAGTACTTC
CASSPRGGLGSYEQYF
>-|few|TRBV20-1|TRBJ2-1
TGCAGTGCCGATCAGACTAGTGACACTGAGCAGTTCTTC
CSADQTSDTEQFF
>TRBD2|few|TRBV5-1|TRBJ2-3
TGCGCCAGCAGCTTAAGCTACGGACTAGCGGGAGGTGGAGATACGCAGTATTTT
CASSLSYGLAGGGDTQYF
>TRBD1|few|TRBV5-1|TRBJ2-7
TGCGCCAGCAGCCCGGGGACAGGTTACACCTACGAGCAGTACTTC
CASSPGTGYTYEQYF
>-|-|TRBV6-1|TRBJ2-3
TGTGCCAGCCACGGGAGCGTGTTGTCAGATACGCAGTATTTT
CASHGSVLSDTQYF
>-|many|TRBV5-1|TRBJ2-3
TGCGCCAGCAGCCTGCGCGCTCCCTACCGCACAGATACGCAGTATTTT
CASSLRAPYRTDTQYF
>-|many|TRBV5-1|TRBJ2-3
TGCGCCAGCAGCACCCGGACAGATACGCAGTATTTT
CASSTRTDTQYF
>-|few|TRBV7-8|TRBJ1-3
TGTGCCAGCAGCCACGAACCCAGTTCTGGAAACACCATATATTTT
CASSHEPSSGNTIYF
>-|many|TRBV5-1|TRBJ2-1
TGCGCCAGCAGCGCACTCGATTACAATGAGCAGTTCTTC
CASSALDYNEQFF
>-|many|TRBV4-1|TRBJ2-7
TGCGCCAGCAGCCAAGACAGAAAATACGAGCAGTACTTC
CASSQDRKYEQYF
>TRBD2|many|TRBV5-1|TRBJ2-1
TGCGCCAGCAGCTTGGGGACTAGCGCCGTCGATGAGCAGTTCTTC
CASSLGTSAVDEQFF
>TRBD2|-|TRBV20-1|TRBJ2-1
TGCAGTGCTATCGGACTAGCCACCTACTACAATGAGCAGTTCTTC
CSAIGLATYYNEQFF
>-|many|TRBV5-1|TRBJ2-1
TGCGCCAGCAGCTTGTCACGGGATTTCTCCTACAATGAGCAGTTCTTC
CASSLSRDFSYNEQFF
>-|many|TRBV6-1|TRBJ2-7
TGTGCCAGCAAAAGGGACATCACCTACGAGCAGTACTTC
CASKRDITYEQYF
>-|many|TRBV29-1|TRBJ2-1
TGCAGCGTTGGCAGCAGGGGACAAGAGCAGTTCTTC
CSVGSRGQEQFF
>-|-|TRBV11-2|TRBJ2-7
TGTGCCAGCAGCTTAGCGATCTCCCCTCGAAACGAGCAGTACTTC
CASSLAISPRNEQYF
>-|-|TRBV27|TRBJ1-1
TGTGCCAGCACCGGAGGGCTGGGTTTCAAAGCTTTCTTT
CASTGGLGFKAFF
>-|many|TRBV5-5|TRBJ1-5
TGTGCCAGCAGCAGGACACAGGGCGTCCGCAATCAGCCCCAGCATTTT
CASSRTQGVRNQPQHF
>TRBD2|many|TRBV20-1|TRBJ2-1
TGCAGTGCTCGGACTAGCGGCAACAATGAGCAGTTCTTC
CSARTSGNNEQFF
>-|-|TRBV23-1|TRBJ1-5
TGCGCCAGCAGTCATCCAGACATGGGCAACAATCAGCCCCAGCATTTT
CASSHPDMGNNQPQHF
>-|many|TRBV6-5|TRBJ1-2
TGTGCCAGCAGTTGGTCACAGGACGATGGCTACACCTTC
CASSWSQDDGYTF
>-|-|TRBV12-3/TRBV12-4|TRBJ1-2
TGTGCCAGCAGTTTTACCGGGACAAAAGCTAACTATGGCTACACCTTC
CASSFTGTKANYGYTF
>-|few|TRBV4-1|TRBJ1-2
TGCGCCAGCAGCCAGGACACCGGGACAAAGGGAAACTATGGCTACACCTTC
CASSQDTGTKGNYGYTF
>-|many|TRBV29-1|TRBJ2-5
TGCAGCGTTACCAGGGGAGGTTCGCCCCAAGAGACCCAGTACTTC
CSVTRGGSPQETQYF
>-|-|TRBV20-1|TRBJ1-5
TGCAGTGCCCAACTCCGGGGCCGAGGGAGCAATCAGCCCCAGCATTTT
CSAQLRGRGSNQPQHF
>-|many|TRBV6-5|TRBJ1-5
TGTGCCAGCAGTACGGACAGAAATCAGCCCCAGCATTTT
CASSTDRNQPQHF
>TRBD2|once|TRBV11-2|TRBJ2-3
TGTGCCAGCAGCTTAGTATGGCTAGCGGGAGGGCCATGGTCGGCAGATACGCAGTATTTT
CASSLVWLAGGPWSADTQYF
>-|many|TRBV6-1|TRBJ2-1
TGTGCCAGCCGACGAGCGGATCTTTACAATGAGCAGTTCTTC
CASRRADLYNEQFF
>-|many|TRBV7-9|TRBJ2-7
TGTGCCAGCAGCTTAGAAGCCACCCATTTGGGCGAGCAGTACTTC
CASSLEATHLGEQYF
>-|-|TRBV11-2|TRBJ1-1
TGTGCCAGCAGCTTAGTCCGCCCGGGGACTGAAGCTTTCTTT
CASSLVRPGTEAFF
>-|many|TRBV5-1|TRBJ2-7
TGCGCCAGCAGCTTGGTTGGGGGGTCGGACGAGCAGTACTTC
CASSLVGGSDEQYF
>TRBD2|many|TRBV20-1|TRBJ2-7
TGCAGTGCCGGGACTAGCGGAACCTACGAGCAGTACTTC
CSAGTSGTYEQYF
>-|many|TRBV5-1|TRBJ2-7
TGCGCCAGCAGCTTGGCCCTGCAGGGGCCAGGGTACTTC
CASSLALQGPGYF
>-|many|TRBV29-1|TRBJ2-7
TGCAGCGTTTTCGGCGACTCCTACGAGCAGTACTTC
CSVFGDSYEQYF
>-|few|TRBV14|TRBJ1-1
TGTGCCAGCAGCCAAAGTTTGCTTCAGAACACTGAAGCTTTCTTT
CASSQSLLQNTEAFF
>-|few|TRBV12-3/TRBV12-4|TRBJ2-2
TGTGCCAGCAGGGCGACCACCTCCGGGGAGCTGTTTTTT
CASRATTSGELFF
>-|many|TRBV5-5|TRBJ2-1
TGTGCCAGCTGGGACTTAAGCTACAATGAGCAGTTCTTC
CASWDLSYNEQFF
>-|few|TRBV7-9|TRBJ2-5
TGTGCCAGCAGCTTAGCGCTGGGGGTGTACCAAGAGACCCAGTACTTC
CASSLALGVYQETQYF